Listed below are T cell receptor beta chains from one sample, sequenced in a study of OX40 agonist ivuxolimab in advanced cancers. The assay was immunoSEQ multiplex PCR, and TCRdb's table has in-frame clones only and misses some. The sample contains around 23,000 clones, under 85% of which appear only once. The sample here was CD4+ or CD8+ T cells sorted from blood, taken in a trial of the OX40 agonist ivuxolimab. The source of these receptors is an adult with an advanced solid tumor such as melanoma, head and neck, liver or kidney cancer. The CDR3 runs from the conserved cysteine through the conserved F or W. The order of the fields is V gene, J gene, CDR3 protein.

v_gene: TRBV29-1; j_gene: TRBJ2-7; CDR3aa: CSVDGTAGDYEQYF
v_gene: TRBV5-6; j_gene: TRBJ2-2; CDR3aa: CASSWDRDRVTGELFF
v_gene: TRBV11-2; j_gene: TRBJ2-5; CDR3aa: CASSYLGDQETQYF
v_gene: TRBV4-3; j_gene: TRBJ1-2; CDR3aa: CASSQGRGLYGYTF
v_gene: TRBV4-3; j_gene: TRBJ2-1; CDR3aa: CASSQEVAGAYEQFF
v_gene: TRBV7-2; j_gene: TRBJ2-2; CDR3aa: CASRPGGTSGELFF
v_gene: TRBV19; j_gene: TRBJ2-7; CDR3aa: CASSIWSGNEQYF
v_gene: TRBV30; j_gene: TRBJ2-7; CDR3aa: CAWSVTFYEQYF
v_gene: TRBV13; j_gene: TRBJ2-7; CDR3aa: CASSLGLDEQYF
v_gene: TRBV7-9; j_gene: TRBJ2-3; CDR3aa: CASSLGGTDTQYF
v_gene: TRBV7-9; j_gene: TRBJ2-5; CDR3aa: CASSLVVQETQYF
v_gene: TRBV2; j_gene: TRBJ2-5; CDR3aa: CASSGTETQYF
v_gene: TRBV11-3; j_gene: TRBJ2-5; CDR3aa: CASSYRPSRGYKETQYF
v_gene: TRBV5-6; j_gene: TRBJ2-3; CDR3aa: CASSTGYGGADTQYF
v_gene: TRBV7-6; j_gene: TRBJ2-7; CDR3aa: CASSLEGRGARSSYEQYF
v_gene: TRBV7-3; j_gene: TRBJ2-3; CDR3aa: CASSGTSGARDTQYF
v_gene: TRBV4-3; j_gene: TRBJ1-2; CDR3aa: CASSPRVSNYGYTF
v_gene: TRBV11-2; j_gene: -; CDR3aa: CASSLGGSGEQYF
v_gene: TRBV6-5; j_gene: TRBJ2-1; CDR3aa: CASSRRESYNEQFF
v_gene: TRBV9; j_gene: TRBJ1-2; CDR3aa: CASSDRAPANYGYTF
v_gene: TRBV27; j_gene: TRBJ1-4; CDR3aa: CASSFKEPGFNEKLFF
v_gene: TRBV7-2; j_gene: TRBJ2-1; CDR3aa: CASSSGTSGGEQHNEQFF
v_gene: TRBV19; j_gene: TRBJ2-1; CDR3aa: CASSAGTSGNEQFF
v_gene: TRBV6-6; j_gene: TRBJ2-7; CDR3aa: CASQLTSGYEQYF
v_gene: TRBV4-1; j_gene: TRBJ1-4; CDR3aa: CASSQSGDLVGDEKLFF
v_gene: TRBV30; j_gene: TRBJ1-1; CDR3aa: CAWSVEGTEAFF
v_gene: TRBV2; j_gene: TRBJ2-7; CDR3aa: CATAYTLGSYEQYF
v_gene: TRBV11-2; j_gene: TRBJ2-1; CDR3aa: CASSLLVEQFF
v_gene: TRBV9; j_gene: TRBJ2-7; CDR3aa: CASSENSGEQYF
v_gene: TRBV6-6; j_gene: TRBJ2-2; CDR3aa: CATAAGQSNTGELFF
v_gene: TRBV15; j_gene: TRBJ1-4; CDR3aa: CATSEFRNEKLFF
v_gene: TRBV5-4; j_gene: TRBJ1-1; CDR3aa: CASSLTAMNTEAFF
v_gene: TRBV19; j_gene: TRBJ2-1; CDR3aa: CASSTEQIRGFHKSEQFF
v_gene: TRBV6-4; j_gene: TRBJ2-7; CDR3aa: CASSAGTGLSYEQYF
v_gene: TRBV7-6; j_gene: TRBJ2-3; CDR3aa: CASSLIGDTDTQYF
v_gene: TRBV7-2; j_gene: TRBJ2-1; CDR3aa: CASSPGTSLYNEQFF
v_gene: TRBV30; j_gene: TRBJ1-2; CDR3aa: CAWSGDNYGYTF
v_gene: TRBV5-1; j_gene: TRBJ1-6; CDR3aa: CASSPDPGQGNSPLHF
v_gene: TRBV7-6; j_gene: TRBJ1-4; CDR3aa: CASSLALGGEKLFF
v_gene: TRBV7-8; j_gene: TRBJ1-1; CDR3aa: CASRDHHTMNTEAFF
v_gene: TRBV7-6; j_gene: TRBJ2-7; CDR3aa: CASSLAAGPPYEQYF
v_gene: TRBV6-5; j_gene: TRBJ1-2; CDR3aa: CASSYHRDYGYTF
v_gene: TRBV29-1; j_gene: TRBJ2-1; CDR3aa: CSVQATGDAYNEQFF
v_gene: TRBV7-6; j_gene: TRBJ2-2; CDR3aa: CASKAGGSIGELFF
v_gene: TRBV7-9; j_gene: TRBJ2-2; CDR3aa: CASTYLMGELFF
v_gene: TRBV27; j_gene: TRBJ2-7; CDR3aa: CASSLGAAYEQYF
v_gene: TRBV7-9; j_gene: TRBJ1-2; CDR3aa: CASSVTEGYGYTF
v_gene: TRBV6-5; j_gene: TRBJ2-7; CDR3aa: CASSYGQGLGEQYF
v_gene: TRBV9; j_gene: TRBJ2-5; CDR3aa: CASSVGVHGARETQYF
v_gene: TRBV4-3; j_gene: TRBJ1-2; CDR3aa: CASSQGRQNYGYTF
v_gene: TRBV19; j_gene: TRBJ2-1; CDR3aa: CASSIHGSSYNEQFF
v_gene: TRBV10-3; j_gene: TRBJ2-3; CDR3aa: CAISESIRSGATDTQYF
v_gene: TRBV2; j_gene: TRBJ2-3; CDR3aa: CASSEPGGGGLTDTQYF
v_gene: TRBV29-1; j_gene: TRBJ1-5; CDR3aa: CSVATGWGSNQPQHF
v_gene: TRBV27; j_gene: TRBJ2-7; CDR3aa: CASRQGGEQYF